The clone carrying this T cell receptor (beta chain) was picked up many times. CDR3 length equals 15 residues. Trimming shortened V by 7 bases and J by 4 bases, and 14 bases separated the two germline ends. From the RT-PCR reads, TCRdb called clonotypes with MiXCR, one entry per CDR3 protein. The sample yields hundreds of thousands of distinct CDR3 sequences, approximately 15% seen once. The sequenced sample consisted of memory CD4+ T cells from blood. This TCR derives from a female donor in good health, serving as a healthy control. The chain links TRBV12-3 or TRBV12-4 to TRBJ1-6, with no clear D. In DNA, the CDR3 is TGTGCCAGCACCCTGGGTCGAGGGTATAATTCACCCCTCCACTTT. Its protein is CASTLGRGYNSPLHF.